These 2 T cell receptor beta chains originate from one sample sequenced in a study of T cell responses to AZD1222 COVID-19 vaccine. Data came from immunoSEQ multiplex PCR; TCRdb stores just in-frame clones and leaves some out. The data contain tens of thousands of clones, approximately 92% of them singletons. The sample consisted of peripheral blood, taken 28 days after the second AZD1222 dose. The source is an adult who received the AZD1222 COVID-19 vaccine.

This clone was seen a handful of times. The V gene is TRBV7-3, the J gene TRBJ1-6; tentative D call: TRBD1 (5 bases). This CDR3 has 14 amino acids. From germline, CDR1 is SGHTA and CDR2 FQGTGA. V lost 5 bases and J lost 3, with 8 bases in between. The CDR3 region has the DNA TGTGCCAGCAGCCACACAGGCTATAATTCACCCCTCCACTTT. Translated: CASSHTGYNSPLHF. Using reference TRBV7-3 and TRBJ1-6 for the parts outside the CDR3, the full variable domain is GAGVSQTPSNKVTEKGKYVELRCDPISGHTALYWYRQSLGQGPEFLIYFQGTGAADDSGLPNDRFFAVRPEGSVSTLKIQRTERGDSAVYLCASSHTGYNSPLHFGNGTRLTVT.

J is TRBJ2-7 and V is TRBV11-1; 12 bases fit TRBD1. Germline-derived CDR1 and CDR2 are SGHAT and FQDESV (reference sequence). Trimming removed 2 bases from V and 4 bases from J; junction bases left unmatched: 3. This CDR3 contains 15 residues. The CDR3 DNA is TGTGCCAGCAGCTTAACGGGACAGGGGGCTTACGAGCAGTACTTC. Translation gives CASSLTGQGAYEQYF. Complete variable domain (other parts from reference TRBV11-1 and TRBJ2-7): EAEVAQSPRYKITEKSQAVAFWCDPISGHATLYWYRQILGQGPELLVQFQDESVVDDSQLPKDRFSAERLKGVDSTLKIQPAELGDSAMYLCASSLTGQGAYEQYFGPGTRLTVT.